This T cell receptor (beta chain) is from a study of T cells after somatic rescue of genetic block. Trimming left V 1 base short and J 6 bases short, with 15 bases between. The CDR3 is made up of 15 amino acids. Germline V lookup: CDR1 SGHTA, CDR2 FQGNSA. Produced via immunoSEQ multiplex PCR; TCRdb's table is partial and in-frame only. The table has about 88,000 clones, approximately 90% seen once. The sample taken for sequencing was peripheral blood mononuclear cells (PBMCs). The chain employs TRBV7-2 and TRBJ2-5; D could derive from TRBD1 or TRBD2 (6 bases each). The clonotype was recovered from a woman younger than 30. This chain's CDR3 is CASSLVVGGSQTQYF. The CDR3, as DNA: TGTGCCAGCAGCTTAGTTGTAGGGGGGTCGCAGACCCAGTACTTC.